These 15 T cell receptor beta chains originate from one sample sequenced in a study of T-cell memory formation after mild COVID-19. TCRdb reanalysed the 5' RACE reads using MiXCR and keeps one entry per CDR3 protein. The repertoire holds about 130,000 distinct CDR3 sequences, roughly 15% seen once, with about 15% in the top ten. Sequencing input: PBMCs or a T cell subset sorted from them (not recorded which). The receptors were sampled from an adult woman who had mild COVID-19 (a few samples of this study predate the infection). Cell type and time point are not known.

This chain links TRBV6-6 with TRBJ2-2, with D uncertain. Germline V lookup: CDR1 MNHNY, CDR2 SVGAGI (reference sequence). This CDR3 is 17 amino acids long. V lost 0 bases, J lost 4 bases, and 15 bases lay in between. The DNA for the CDR3 is TGTGCCAGCAGTTACTCATTGGGCCGCCGAGGCACCGGGGAGCTGTTTTTT. Encoded protein: CASSYSLGRRGTGELFF.

This sequence joins TRBV4-1 and TRBJ1-2, with TRBD1 identical over 9 bases. J lost 4 bases, V lost 1 base, and 7 bases had no gene match. Germline V CDR1 and CDR2: MGHRA, YSYEKL. CDR3 length: 16 amino acids. CDR3 amino acids: CASSQGQGVWGYGYTF. The DNA for the CDR3 is TGCGCCAGCAGCCAAGGACAGGGGGTGTGGGGCTATGGCTACACCTTC.

The chain combines TRBV12-3 or TRBV12-4 with TRBJ1-5; D not resolved. V shed 5 bases and J shed 2 bases, with 10 bases lying between them. The CDR3 is 14 amino acids. The CDR3 loop reads CASSALIGNQPQHF. CDR3 in DNA: TGTGCCAGCAGTGCCCTTATAGGCAATCAGCCCCAGCATTTT.

This clonotype appeared a few times. The chain links TRBV25-1 to TRBJ1-1, with D unresolved. From germline, CDR1 is MGHDK and CDR2 SYGVNS. This CDR3 has 14 amino acids. Trimming shortened V by 5 bases and J by 5 bases, and 15 bases separated the two germline ends. The CDR3 bases are TGTGCCAGCAGTTTCCGGGGTGGAGGGACTGAAGCTTTCTTT. It translates to CASSFRGGGTEAFF. The variable domain in full, with the rest retrieved from reference TRBV25-1 and TRBJ1-1, is EADIYQTPRYLVIGTGKKITLECSQTMGHDKMYWYQQDPGMELHLIHYSYGVNSTEKGDLSSESTVSRIRTEHFPLTLESARPSHTSQYLCASSFRGGGTEAFFGQGTRLTVV.

Only a few counts were recorded for this clonotype. The chain couples TRBV7-9 to TRBJ2-7, with 8 bases identical to TRBD2. The J segment lost 0 bases and the V segment lost 4 bases, leaving 2 bases of the junction unmatched. The CDR3 is 14 amino acids. Germline V gene sequence: CDR1 SEHNR, CDR2 FQNEAQ (reference sequence). The CDR3 bases are TGTGCCAGCAGCTCGGGGGGGCTCTCCTACGAGCAGTACTTC. It yields the protein CASSSGGLSYEQYF.

In its sample, this clonotype was seen a few times. V usage is TRBV7-9 and J usage is TRBJ1-6; no clear D gene. This CDR3 is 13 amino acids long. V was cut by 5 bases and J by 7 bases, with 9 bases left in between. Germline CDR1 is SEHNR and CDR2 is FQNEAQ (reference sequence). CDR3 sequence reads: CASSQSLNSPLHF. In DNA, the CDR3 is TGTGCCAGCAGCCAAAGCCTAAATTCACCCCTCCACTTT.

The chain has TRBV20-1 and TRBJ1-2, with D unclear. The CDR3 is made up of 14 amino acids. The V gene's germline CDR1 is DFQATT and CDR2 SNEGSKA (reference sequence). V gave up 0 bases and J gave up 4 bases, with 12 bases separating them. CDR3 sequence: CSARDSGTRYGYTF. The CDR3 region has the DNA TGCAGTGCTAGAGACTCAGGCACCCGCTATGGCTACACCTTC.

The chain links TRBV7-2 to TRBJ1-5; D might be TRBD1 (5 bases). The V end was cut by 0 bases, the J end by 7 bases, with 16 bases between. The germline CDR1 and CDR2 sequences are SGHTA and FQGNSA. There are 16 residues in the CDR3. The CDR3 DNA is TGTGCCAGCAGCTTAGCCGCCCAGGGTGGGTTGCAGCCCCAGCATTTT. Protein product: CASSLAAQGGLQPQHF.

The chain recombines TRBV7-2 with TRBJ1-3; no clear D gene. The V gene's germline CDR1 is SGHTA and CDR2 FQGNSA. Trimming took 1 base from V and 0 from J, leaving 10 bases between them. This CDR3 comprises 16 residues. The CDR3, as DNA: TGTGCCAGCAGCTTAGACCTAACTGGCTCTGGAAACACCATATATTTT. Protein: CASSLDLTGSGNTIYF.

The sample holds a few counts of this clonotype. The rearrangement joins TRBV18 to TRBJ1-1; D is unclear. This CDR3 spans 14 amino acids. The germline V and J ends were trimmed by 4 bases and 1 base, with 10 bases remaining between them. Per the germline V gene, CDR1 is KGHSH and CDR2 is LQKENI. CDR3 DNA: TGTGCCAGCTCACACCTAGGACGGAACACTGAAGCTTTCTTT. As protein: CASSHLGRNTEAFF.

There are a few counts of this clonotype. The chain couples TRBV15 to TRBJ2-2; D is possibly TRBD1 (5 bases). This CDR3 has 15 residues. CDR1 and CDR2 (germline): LNHNV, YYDKDF (reference sequence). Trimming took 0 bases from V and 7 from J, leaving 12 bases between them. The CDR3 DNA follows: TGTGCCACCAGCAGAGAAAGGGGAAGGGGCGGGGAGCTGTTTTTT. Translation gives CATSRERGRGGELFF.

This chain joins TRBV5-1 and TRBJ2-5; D not resolved. Germline V gene sequence: CDR1 SGHRS, CDR2 YFSETQ. V gave up 0 bases and J gave up 1 base, with 13 bases separating them. There are 16 residues in the CDR3. The chain's CDR3 is CASSLAGLRVQETQYF. The CDR3 nucleotides read TGCGCCAGCAGCTTGGCGGGCCTTAGGGTCCAAGAGACCCAGTACTTC.

V and J are TRBV6-2 or TRBV6-3 and TRBJ2-3; D ambiguous. V was trimmed by 2 bases and J by 0 bases, leaving 24 bases between them. Germline V gene data show CDR1 as MNHEY and CDR2 as SVGEGT. This CDR3 contains 20 residues. The CDR3 DNA follows: TGTGCCAGCAGTTACGCGCAGAGCAGAGGTTCGGTGTCTAGCACAGATACGCAGTATTTT. Translated, it gives CASSYAQSRGSVSSTDTQYF.

In its sample, this clonotype was seen a few times. V usage is TRBV7-6 and J usage is TRBJ2-1; the match to TRBD2 covers 8 bases. Losses at the gene ends were 1 base for V and 2 bases for J; bases not matched to a gene: 4. CDR1 is SGHVS and CDR2 is FNYEAQ in the germline V gene. The CDR3 extends over 16 amino acids. The CDR3 protein is CASSLERGITYNEQFF. In DNA, the CDR3 is TGTGCCAGCAGCTTAGAGCGGGGGATTACCTACAATGAGCAGTTCTTC.

This clonotype was seen a handful of times. This chain connects TRBV29-1 to TRBJ2-4; unclear D gene. CDR3 size: 15 residues. V lost 2 bases and J lost 5, with 16 bases in between. CDR1 is SQVTM, CDR2 ANQGSEA, per germline. The CDR3 reads CSVESWVGRQNIQYF. The CDR3 nucleotides read TGCAGCGTTGAATCATGGGTAGGCAGACAAAACATTCAGTACTTC.